This T cell receptor (beta chain) originates from a study of beta chain features in type 1 diabetes. Only a few counts were recorded for this clone. One end of the junction is discordant with germline, which a read error may explain. CDR1 is SSHAT and CDR2 is FNYEAQ in the germline V gene (reference sequence). CDR3 size: 15 residues. Expressed TCRB transcripts were sequenced because the isolated RNA had all been reverse transcribed beforehand. Repertoires were generated with immunoSEQ multiplex PCR, while TCRdb's copy carries only in-frame clones and drops some. Among about 620,000 clones listed, 15% to 18% were seen once.

V usage is TRBV7-7 and J usage is TRBJ2-2; TRBD1 agrees at 7 bases. The receptor comes from a man aged 18 to 35 in good health. The sequenced material came from naive CD4+ T cells from blood. CDR3 coding DNA: TGTGCTAGCAGCGCACGGGACAGCCTTACCGGGGAGCTGTTTTTT. This encodes CASSARDSLTGELFF.